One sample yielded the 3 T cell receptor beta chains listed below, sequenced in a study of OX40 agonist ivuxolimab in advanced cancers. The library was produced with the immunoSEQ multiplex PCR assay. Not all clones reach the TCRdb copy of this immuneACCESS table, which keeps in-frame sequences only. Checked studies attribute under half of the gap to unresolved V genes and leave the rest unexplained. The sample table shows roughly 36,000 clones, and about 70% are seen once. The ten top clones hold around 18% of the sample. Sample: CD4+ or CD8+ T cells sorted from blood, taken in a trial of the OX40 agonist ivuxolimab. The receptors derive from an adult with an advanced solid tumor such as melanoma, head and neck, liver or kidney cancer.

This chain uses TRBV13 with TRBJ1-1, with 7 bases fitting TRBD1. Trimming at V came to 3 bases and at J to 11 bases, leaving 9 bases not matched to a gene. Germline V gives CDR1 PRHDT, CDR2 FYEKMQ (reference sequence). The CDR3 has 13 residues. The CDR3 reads CASSFGFGTEAFF. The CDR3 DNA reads TGTGCCAGCAGCTTTGGGTTTGGGACAGAGGCTTTCTTT.

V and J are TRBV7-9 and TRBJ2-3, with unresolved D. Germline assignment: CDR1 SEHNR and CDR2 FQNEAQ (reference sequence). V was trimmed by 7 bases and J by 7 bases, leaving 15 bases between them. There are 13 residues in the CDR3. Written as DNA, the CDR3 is TGTGCCAGCATCCCCTTACGGATCTATACGCAGTATTTT. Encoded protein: CASIPLRIYTQYF.

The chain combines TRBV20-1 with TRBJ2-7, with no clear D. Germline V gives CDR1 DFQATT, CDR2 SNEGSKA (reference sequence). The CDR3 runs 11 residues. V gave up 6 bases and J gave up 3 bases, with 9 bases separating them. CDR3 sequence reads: CSAGRVYEQYF. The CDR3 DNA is TGCAGTGCCGGAAGGGTCTACGAGCAGTACTTC.